The 8 T cell receptor beta chains listed next were all sequenced from one sample in a study of early T cells in non-severe SARS-CoV-2 infection. TCRdb ran MiXCR on the 5' RACE reads and lists one entry per CDR3 protein. The sample yields around 31,000 distinct CDR3 sequences, roughly 5.7% seen once. Source material: whole blood. The receptors derive from an adult who was a healthcare worker with PCR-confirmed SARS-CoV-2 infection or an uninfected control (not recorded which).

This clonotype appeared many times. J is TRBJ1-4 and V is TRBV12-3 or TRBV12-4; D uncertain. Trimming stripped 1 base from V and 7 bases from J, with 1 base between. There are 11 residues in the CDR3. This CDR3 is CASSLGEKLFF. Written as DNA, the CDR3 is TGTGCCAGCAGTTTAGGTGAAAAACTGTTTTTT.

There are many counts of this clonotype. The genes are TRBV10-3 and TRBJ2-7, with TRBD2 matching over 11 bases. V gave up 10 bases and J gave up 5 bases; unmatched junction bases: 10. Germline V lookup: CDR1 ENHRY, CDR2 SYGVKD. CDR3 size: 14 residues. CDR3 sequence: CANPLAGGLNEQYF. CDR3 in DNA: TGTGCCAACCCGTTAGCGGGGGGGTTGAACGAGCAGTACTTC.

The gene calls are TRBV20-1 and TRBJ2-3; D unresolved. The V end was cut by 3 bases, the J end by 6 bases, with 7 bases between. The CDR3 runs to 11 residues. Germline V gene lookup returns CDR1 DFQATT and CDR2 SNEGSKA (reference sequence). CDR3 nucleotides: TGCAGTGCTAGGGTATACGATACGCAGTATTTT. Protein product: CSARVYDTQYF.

The gene calls are TRBV5-1 and TRBJ2-3; 7 bases map to TRBD2. The germline gives CDR1 SGHRS, CDR2 YFSETQ. This CDR3 has 15 amino acids. Trimming at V came to 1 base and at J to 2 bases, leaving 4 bases not matched to a gene. The CDR3 DNA reads TGCGCCAGCAGCTTGCACGGGAGGCACACAGATACGCAGTATTTT. Translation: CASSLHGRHTDTQYF.

This clonotype was counted ten times or more. V is TRBV7-9 and J is TRBJ2-3; 9 bases map to TRBD2. The CDR3 length is 15 residues. V was clipped by 2 bases and J by 8 bases; unmatched bases: 8. CDR1 and CDR2 from the germline V gene are SEHNR and FQNEAQ (reference sequence). The DNA for the CDR3 is TGTGCCAGCAGCTTAAGTACTAGCGGGCTCGTTACGCAGTATTTT. It specifies CASSLSTSGLVTQYF.

Many counts were recorded for this clonotype. The chain uses TRBV7-9 and TRBJ2-3, with unresolved D. V lost 1 base to trimming and J lost 0 bases, with 5 bases between them. The germline V gene encodes CDR1 SEHNR and CDR2 FQNEAQ (reference sequence). This CDR3 spans 14 amino acids. CDR3 in amino acids: CASSLGDSTDTQYF. The CDR3 region has the DNA TGTGCCAGCAGCTTAGGCGATAGCACAGATACGCAGTATTTT.

The sample holds many counts of this clonotype. V usage is TRBV5-1 and J usage is TRBJ2-1; TRBD2 might be the D (6 bases). The germline gives CDR1 SGHRS, CDR2 YFSETQ. The CDR3 contains 17 residues. Trimming stripped 7 bases from V and 0 bases from J, with 20 bases between. The CDR3 sequence is CASRSLGTGVSYNEQFF. The CDR3 DNA sequence: TGCGCCAGCCGATCTCTAGGAACGGGGGTCTCCTACAATGAGCAGTTCTTC.

The chain is built from TRBV18 and TRBJ1-1; D is uncertain. The germline V gene encodes CDR1 KGHSH and CDR2 LQKENI. With 2 bases removed from V and 5 bases from J, the gap between germline ends came to 9 bases. The CDR3 is made up of 13 amino acids. For the CDR3, the DNA is TGTGCCAGCTCACCATCGGGCGAGACTGAAGCTTTCTTT. It yields the protein CASSPSGETEAFF.